The clone carrying this T cell receptor (beta chain) was picked up a small number of times. The CDR3 loop spans 18 amino acids. The V and J ends lost 1 base and 4 bases respectively, with 22 bases between them. Germline V gene data show CDR1 as LGHNA and CDR2 as YSLEER. The data were obtained in a study of T-cell reconstitution after alpha-beta-depleted transplantation in children. It was with unique molecular identifiers that the TCRbeta library was prepared. TCRdb itself ran the PCR reads through MiXCR, one entry per CDR3 protein. The table shows 360,000 or so distinct CDR3 sequences, with about a fifth occurring only once.

The sample consisted of PBMCs from the stem cell graft donor, taken from the stem cell graft. The chain links TRBV4-3 to TRBJ2-5; D possibly matches TRBD1 or TRBD2 (6 bases each). This receptor was taken from a human donor who donated a stem cell graft to a child with acute myeloid leukemia. The DNA for the CDR3 is TGCGCCAGCAGCCAAGGGACAGTCTCCCGGGAGTTGGGAGAGACCCAGTACTTC. This gives the protein CASSQGTVSRELGETQYF.